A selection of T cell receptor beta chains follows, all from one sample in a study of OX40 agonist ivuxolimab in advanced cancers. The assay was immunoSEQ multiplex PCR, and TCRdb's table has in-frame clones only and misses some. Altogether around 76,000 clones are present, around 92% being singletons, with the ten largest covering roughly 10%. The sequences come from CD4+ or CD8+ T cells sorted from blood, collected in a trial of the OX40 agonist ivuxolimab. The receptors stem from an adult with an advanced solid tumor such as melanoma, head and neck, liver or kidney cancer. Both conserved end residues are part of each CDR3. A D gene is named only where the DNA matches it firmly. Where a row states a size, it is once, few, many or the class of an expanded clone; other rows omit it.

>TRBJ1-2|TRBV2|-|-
TGTGCCAGCAGTTTGCAGGGGTCGGGTAACTATGGCTACACCTTC
CASSLQGSGNYGYTF
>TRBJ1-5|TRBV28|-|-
TGTGCCAGCAGACCAGGAGACGGCGATCATCAGCCCCAGCATTTT
CASRPGDGDHQPQHF
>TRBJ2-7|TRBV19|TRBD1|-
TGTGCCAGTAGTATAGGCCAGGGGGCGTCCTACGAGCAGTACTTC
CASSIGQGASYEQYF
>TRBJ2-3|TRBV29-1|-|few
TGCAGCGTTGAAGAATATGAGGGCAACACAGATACGCAGTATTTT
CSVEEYEGNTDTQYF
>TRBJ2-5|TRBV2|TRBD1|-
TGTGCCAGCAGGACAGGGTACGGGGAGACCCAGTACTTC
CASRTGYGETQYF
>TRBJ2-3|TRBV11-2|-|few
TGTGCCAGCAGCAACCAGATTGCGCAGTATTTT
CASSNQIAQYF
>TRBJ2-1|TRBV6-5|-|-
TGTGCCACCCACGAGCAGTATTCCAATGAGCAGTTCTTC
CATHEQYSNEQFF
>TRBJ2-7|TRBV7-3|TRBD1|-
TGTGCCAGCAGCTCCCCCGAGGGGGCTTCCTACGAGCAGTACTTC
CASSSPEGASYEQYF
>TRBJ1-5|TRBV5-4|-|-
TGTGCCAGCAGCCAAGAGGGGAATAGCAATCAGCCCCAGCATTTT
CASSQEGNSNQPQHF
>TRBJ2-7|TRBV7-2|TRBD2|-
TGTGCCAGCAGCGTTCTACTAGCGGGGAGTTCCTACGAGCAGTACTTC
CASSVLLAGSSYEQYF
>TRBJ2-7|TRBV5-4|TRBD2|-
TGTGCCAGCAGCTTTGGGGGGGTTACCTACGAGCAGTACTTC
CASSFGGVTYEQYF
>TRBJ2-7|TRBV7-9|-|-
TGTGCCAGCAGCCCGAGGGGGGGACCCTACGAGCAGTACTTC
CASSPRGGPYEQYF
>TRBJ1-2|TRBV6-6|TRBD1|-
TGTGCCAGCAGTTACTCAGGGACAGACTATGGCTACACCTTC
CASSYSGTDYGYTF
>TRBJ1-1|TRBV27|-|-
TGTGCCAGCAGTCCCCTCTGGGAGGCTGAAGCTTTCTTT
CASSPLWEAEAFF
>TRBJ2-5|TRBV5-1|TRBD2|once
TGCGCCAGCAGTAGCGGGGGAATCCAAGAGACCCAGTACTTC
CASSSGGIQETQYF
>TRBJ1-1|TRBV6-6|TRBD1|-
TGTGCCAGCAGTTTACCAGGGGGAACTGAAGCTTTCTTT
CASSLPGGTEAFF
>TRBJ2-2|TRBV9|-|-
TGTGCCAGCAGCCCCCGACAGGACCCCGGGGAGCTGTTTTTT
CASSPRQDPGELFF
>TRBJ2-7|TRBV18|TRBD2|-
TGTGCCAGCTCACCACGGACTAGGGATGAGCAGTACTTC
CASSPRTRDEQYF
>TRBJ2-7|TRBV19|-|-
TGTGCCAGTAGTATAGATCACGGGATCTACGAGCAGTACTTC
CASSIDHGIYEQYF
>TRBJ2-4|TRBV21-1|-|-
TGTGCCAGCAGCAAAGGCCCCGGGTTCGCCAAAAACATTCAGTACTTC
CASSKGPGFAKNIQYF
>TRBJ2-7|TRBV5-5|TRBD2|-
TGTGCCAGCAGCCCGGATGGCGGGGGGCTCTCCTACGAGCAGTACTTC
CASSPDGGGLSYEQYF
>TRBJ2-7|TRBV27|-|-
TGTGCCAGCAGAACCTCCTACGAGCAGTACTTC
CASRTSYEQYF
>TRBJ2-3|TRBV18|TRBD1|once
TGTGCCAGCTCACCACGGACAGGGGGCGGAGATACGCAGTATTTT
CASSPRTGGGDTQYF
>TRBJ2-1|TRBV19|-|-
TGTGCCAGTGGAGGGGGGGGTGATGAGCAGTTCTTC
CASGGGGDEQFF
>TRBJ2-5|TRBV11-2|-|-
TGTGCCAGCAGCTTAGGGTGGGTCGAAGGGGAGACCCAGTACTTC
CASSLGWVEGETQYF
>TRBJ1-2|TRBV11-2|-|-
TGTGCCAGCAGCTTAGGGGGCGACTATGGCTACACCTTC
CASSLGGDYGYTF
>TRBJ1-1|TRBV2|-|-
TGTGCCAGCAGCCCCCAGGGAGGGGGAACTGAAGCTTTCTTT
CASSPQGGGTEAFF
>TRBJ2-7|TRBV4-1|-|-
TGCGCCAGCAGCCCCTTGATTCGAAGGGGCCTATCCTACGAGCAGTACTTC
CASSPLIRRGLSYEQYF
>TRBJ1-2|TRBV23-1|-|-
TGCGCCAGCAGCCCCAACCCGGGTCAGGGGACTTGGGGCTACACCTTC
CASSPNPGQGTWGYTF
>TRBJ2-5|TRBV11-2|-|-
TGTGCCAGCAGCACCCCCGGGGGGCGGGAGACCCAGTACTTC
CASSTPGGRETQYF
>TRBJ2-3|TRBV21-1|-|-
TGTGCCAGCAGCAATAAACCCATCGGGCTATTAAATAGCACAGATACGCAGTATTTT
CASSNKPIGLLNSTDTQYF
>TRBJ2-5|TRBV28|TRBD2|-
TGTGCCAGCAGTTCGGGACTATTCAGAGAGACCCAGTACTTC
CASSSGLFRETQYF
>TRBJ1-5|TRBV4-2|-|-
TGTGCCAGCAGCCAAGTCGGGGTTTACCAGCCCCAGCATTTT
CASSQVGVYQPQHF
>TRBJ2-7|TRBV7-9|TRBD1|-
TGTGCCAGCAGCTCTCGACCCGGGACAGGTTTCGACGAGCAGTACTTC
CASSSRPGTGFDEQYF
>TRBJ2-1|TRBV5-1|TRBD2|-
TGCGCCAGCAGCTTGGGGGCTAGCGGGAGTAGGGGCTATGAGCAGTTCTTC
CASSLGASGSRGYEQFF
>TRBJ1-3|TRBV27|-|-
TGTGCCAGCAGTTTATGGATGAGTCCGCGACAGTCCTCTGGAAACACCATATATTTT
CASSLWMSPRQSSGNTIYF
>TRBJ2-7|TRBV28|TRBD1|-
TGTGCCAGCAGTTTAGGGACAGGGGCCTACGAGCAGTACTTC
CASSLGTGAYEQYF
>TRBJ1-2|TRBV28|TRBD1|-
TGTGCCAGCAGCTTTCAGGGGGCGCCTGGCTACACCTTC
CASSFQGAPGYTF
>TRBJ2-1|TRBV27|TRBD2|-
TGTGCCAGCAGTTTGGCTAGCGGGAGCTGGAATGAGCAGTTCTTC
CASSLASGSWNEQFF
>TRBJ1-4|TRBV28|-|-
TGTGCCAGCAGTAGTTCGGGGGCGACAGCTAATGAAAAACTGTTTTTT
CASSSSGATANEKLFF
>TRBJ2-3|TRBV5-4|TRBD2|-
TGTGCCAGCAGCAGACTAGCGTCGTTAACTACCAAAAGCACAGATACGCAGTATTTT
CASSRLASLTTKSTDTQYF
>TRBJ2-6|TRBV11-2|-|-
TGTGCCAGCAGCCATGCCATTGGGGGGCCCGGGGCCAACGTCCTGACTTTC
CASSHAIGGPGANVLTF
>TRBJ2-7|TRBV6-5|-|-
TGTGCCAGCAGGACCCGGGGGATATTACGAGTGCAGTACTTC
CASRTRGILRVQYF
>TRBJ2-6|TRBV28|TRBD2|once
TGTGCCAGCAGTACCTGGGGTGGGGGTAGCGGGTCCCACTCTGGGGCCAACGTCCTGACTTTC
CASSTWGGGSGSHSGANVLTF
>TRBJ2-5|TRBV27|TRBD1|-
TGTGCCAGCAGTTTCAGACAGGGAGAGACCCAGTACTTC
CASSFRQGETQYF
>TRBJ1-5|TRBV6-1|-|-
TGTGCCAGCAGTGAAGGGCTACTAGGCAGTCAGCCCCAGCATTTT
CASSEGLLGSQPQHF
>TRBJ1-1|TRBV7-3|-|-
TGTGCCAGCAGCTTTGATCGTGGGAACACTGAAGCTTTCTTT
CASSFDRGNTEAFF
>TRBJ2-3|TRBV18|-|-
TGTGCCAGCTCACCACTGTCGGGCACAGATACGCAGTATTTT
CASSPLSGTDTQYF
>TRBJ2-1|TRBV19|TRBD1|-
TGTGCCAGTTCAGACCCGGGACAGGGTATGGATGAGCAGTTCTTC
CASSDPGQGMDEQFF
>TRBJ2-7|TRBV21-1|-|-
TGTGCCAGCAGCAGGGCCCGCGGCGAGCAGTACTTC
CASSRARGEQYF
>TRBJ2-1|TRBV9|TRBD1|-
TGTGCCAGCAGCGCCCAGGGGGCCGGTTTACACAATGAGCAGTTCTTC
CASSAQGAGLHNEQFF
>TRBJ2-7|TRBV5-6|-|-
TGTGCCAGCACCCTGCTTGGTCCAACCTACGAGCAGTACTTC
CASTLLGPTYEQYF
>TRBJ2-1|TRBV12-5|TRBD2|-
TGTGCTAGTGGTTCCGGACTAGCGGGTGGTGAGCAGTTCTTC
CASGSGLAGGEQFF
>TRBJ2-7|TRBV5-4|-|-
TGTGCCAGCAGCTATCCCGGGGTCCGATCCTACGAGCAGTACTTC
CASSYPGVRSYEQYF
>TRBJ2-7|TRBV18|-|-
TGTGCCAGCTCACCAAGTCAGGGGACCTACGAGCAGTACTTC
CASSPSQGTYEQYF
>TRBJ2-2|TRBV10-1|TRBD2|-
TGCGCCAGCAGTGAACAGCGGGGGGCCGGGGAGCTGTTTTTT
CASSEQRGAGELFF
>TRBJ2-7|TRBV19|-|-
TGTGCCAGTAGTATTGGGGCCCGAGGCTACGAGCAGTACTTC
CASSIGARGYEQYF